The text below deals with one T cell receptor beta chain. Its cognate antigen is unknown. The sample belongs to a study of early T cells in non-severe SARS-CoV-2 infection. The study's findings and limits: The VDJdb matching leaned toward anti-spike CD8 responses and overlooked private and CD4 specificities.

Unique molecular identifiers were affixed to single, distinct cDNA molecules. From the 5' RACE reads, TCRdb called clonotypes with MiXCR, one entry per CDR3 protein. The table records approximately 120,000 distinct CDR3 sequences, 14% to 15% of them present only once. Sequenced: whole blood. This clonotype originated in an adult who was a healthcare worker with PCR-confirmed SARS-CoV-2 infection or an uninfected control (not recorded which).

This CDR3 is CASSLGDSEQFF. The CDR3 nucleotides read TGTGCCAGCAGCCTAGGGGATTCTGAGCAGTTCTTC. This chain links TRBV3-1 with TRBJ2-1, with D tentatively TRBD1 (5 bases). CDR1 is LGHDT and CDR2 is YNNKEL in the germline V gene (reference sequence). The CDR3 sequence is 12 residues long. V was trimmed by 4 bases and J by 9 bases, leaving 10 bases between them.